Below, 14 T cell receptor beta chains from the same sample are listed, as sequenced in a study of T cells expressing NK-cell markers. TCRdb reprocessed the 5' RACE reads, with one entry per CDR3 protein and no DNA. Its listing shows over 150,000 distinct CDR3 sequences. Specimen: blood T cells: a sorted CD56 or NKG2C T cell subset, CD4+ or CD8+ T cells, or bulk PBMC T cells (not recorded which). Receptors originate from a woman aged 45-65 years in good health.

The CDR3 sequence is CASSPVIIEGYTF. This chain links TRBV12-3 or TRBV12-4 with TRBJ1-2; TCRdb reports TRBD1, a call that lacks DNA to check it against. This CDR3 comprises 13 residues.

The gene calls are TRBV25-1 and TRBJ2-1; TCRdb returns TRBD1, unconfirmable since there is no DNA. CDR1 and CDR2 from the germline V gene are MGHDK and SYGVNS. The CDR3 is 16 amino acids. CDR3 protein: CASSDPDRATYNEQFF.

The V gene is TRBV12-5, the J gene TRBJ2-7; TCRdb picks TRBD1, but there is no DNA to check that call. CDR3 length: 14 amino acids. The germline CDR1 and CDR2 sequences are LGHNT and FRNRAP. The CDR3 is CASGPGQSTLEQYF.

The chain links TRBV7-9 to TRBJ2-4; TCRdb selects TRBD1, and the lack of DNA leaves this call unchecked. The CDR3 is made up of 14 amino acids. Looked up from germline, CDR1 is SEHNR and CDR2 is FQNEAQ (reference sequence). This chain's CDR3 is CASTPGQGKNIQYF.

The genes are TRBV10-3 and TRBJ2-2; TCRdb's D call, TRBD1, is unchecked because there is no DNA. The germline V gene encodes CDR1 ENHRY and CDR2 SYGVKD. This CDR3 spans 14 amino acids. CDR3 sequence: CAIPDRENTGELFF.

The V gene is TRBV5-1, the J gene TRBJ1-1. Germline V gives CDR1 SGHRS, CDR2 YFSETQ. The CDR3 covers 15 residues. The CDR3 loop reads CASSLEVLTNTEAFF.

V is TRBV20-1 and J is TRBJ2-1; TCRdb designates TRBD2, a call that cannot be tested without DNA. Germline CDR1 is DFQATT and CDR2 is SNEGSKA (reference sequence). The CDR3 contains 13 residues. The CDR3 reads CSARGLGSGEQFF.

The gene calls are TRBV5-1 and TRBJ2-3; TCRdb calls TRBD2, which cannot be checked without DNA. This CDR3 contains 18 residues. CDR1 SGHRS and CDR2 YFSETQ come from the germline V gene. The CDR3 here is CASSSPLSGDDSTDTQYF. Supplemented by reference TRBV5-1 and TRBJ2-3, the full variable domain reads KAGVTQTPRYLIKTRGQQVTLSCSPISGHRSVSWYQQTPGQGLQFLFEYFSETQRNKGNFPGRFSGRQFSNSRSEMNVSTLELGDSALYLCASSSPLSGDDSTDTQYFGPGTRLTVL.

The chain recombines TRBV6-5 with TRBJ2-1. CDR1 is MNHEY and CDR2 is SVGAGI in the germline V gene. The CDR3 contains 11 residues. The CDR3 protein is CASSTGDEQFF.

The CDR3: CSARGLAGGPNTGELFF. The chain has TRBV20-1 and TRBJ2-2; TCRdb's assignment of TRBD2 cannot be checked, as there is no DNA. The CDR3 is made up of 17 amino acids. The germline V gene encodes CDR1 DFQATT and CDR2 SNEGSKA (reference sequence).

The rearrangement joins TRBV7-3 to TRBJ2-1. CDR3 length equals 11 residues. CDR1 SGHTA and CDR2 FQGTGA come from the germline V gene. CDR3 protein: CASSSSDEQFF.

The V and J genes are TRBV25-1 and TRBJ1-1; TCRdb's D call of TRBD1 is untestable without DNA. Germline assignment: CDR1 MGHDK and CDR2 SYGVNS. This CDR3 has 14 amino acids. CDR3 sequence reads: CASSESGLSTEAFF.

The J gene is TRBJ2-7, the V gene TRBV4-2; the TCRdb call, TRBD2, lacks DNA for checking. This CDR3 contains 18 residues. CDR1 and CDR2 from the germline V gene are LGHNA and YNFKEQ. CDR3 amino acids: CASSQIFRDSRSAYEQYF.

This chain links TRBV7-9 with TRBJ2-6; as DNA is missing, the TRBD1 call by TCRdb cannot be tested. Germline V lookup: CDR1 SEHNR, CDR2 FQNEAQ (reference sequence). The CDR3 is 14 amino acids. CDR3 residues: CASSQPGGANVLTF.